The text below deals with one T cell receptor (beta chain). As yet, its antigen is unknown. All the people who gave samples were healthy bone marrow donors. These data are taken from a study of cytomegalovirus exposure and HLA in healthy donors. Whole-study results and caveats: The authors enumerated 150 to 200 TCR beta chains as linked to cytomegalovirus. With DRB1 most and HLA-C fewest, TCR association rates differed between HLA loci in a later analysis. An apparent linkage of common viral pathogens to several of the most significant clusters emerged in a later analysis.

Germline V gives CDR1 SQVTM, CDR2 ANQGSEA. The CDR3 contains 13 residues. V was shortened by 3 bases and J by 6 bases, with 12 bases between the two germline ends. The PCR made use of 60 Vbeta and 13 Jbeta primers. TCRdb keeps only in-frame clones here, not all; method: immunoSEQ multiplex PCR. The table lists around 150,000 clones. The source of this sequence is a man aged 25-45 years in good health and CMV-seronegative. Sequencing input: PBMCs. The J gene is TRBJ1-5, the V gene TRBV29-1; D ambiguous. The CDR3 nucleotides are TGCAGCGTTGAGAGGGATTCTGGTCAGCCCCAGCATTTT. This gives the protein CSVERDSGQPQHF.